The 30 T cell receptor beta chains given below trace back to one sample, sequenced in a study of T cell changes during pregnancy in multiple sclerosis. TCRdb keeps only in-frame clones here, not all; method: immunoSEQ multiplex PCR. The table includes around 70,000 clones, approximately 92% detected once. The sequencing used peripheral blood, collected in the second trimester of pregnancy. Every receptor here comes from a female donor in good health, enrolled as a control in a pregnancy study.

V usage is TRBV5-6 and J usage is TRBJ2-3, with 8 bases that match TRBD1. CDR1 and CDR2 from the germline V gene are SGHDT and YYEEEE. Losses at the gene ends were 2 bases for V and 0 bases for J; bases not matched to a gene: 8. This CDR3 contains 17 residues. The CDR3 loop is CASSFIQGGSSTDTQYF. The CDR3 DNA is TGTGCCAGCAGCTTCATACAGGGGGGATCTAGCACAGATACGCAGTATTTT.

V gene TRBV6-6 combines with J gene TRBJ1-1; 12 nucleotides match TRBD1. Trimming at V came to 6 bases and at J to 3 bases, leaving 2 bases not matched to a gene. CDR1 and CDR2 (germline): MNHNY, SVGAGI (reference sequence). The CDR3 consists of 14 residues. CDR3 sequence: CASRGTGGYTEAFF. DNA of the CDR3: TGTGCCAGCAGAGGGACAGGGGGCTACACTGAAGCTTTCTTT.

V and J are TRBV7-2 and TRBJ1-2; 7 bases line up with TRBD1. CDR1 and CDR2 (germline): SGHTA, FQGNSA. The CDR3 spans 13 residues. V shed 5 bases, J shed 4 bases, and the junction held 4 bases outside the gene matches. CDR3 DNA: TGTGCCAGCAGCACCCGACAGGGCTATGGCTACACCTTC. Translation gives CASSTRQGYGYTF.

The gene calls are TRBV30 and TRBJ2-7, with 9 positions matching TRBD1. The CDR3 is 14 residues long. Per germline, CDR1 GTSNPN and CDR2 SVGIG (reference sequence). The V segment lost 4 bases and the J segment 5 bases; nucleotides outside the gene matches: 9. CDR3: CAWTAGTGNHEQYF. CDR3 bases: TGTGCCTGGACCGCCGGGACAGGGAACCACGAGCAGTACTTC.

The chain joins TRBV6-5 to TRBJ2-3; no clear D gene. The germline V gene has CDR1 MNHEY and CDR2 SVGAGI. The CDR3 has 12 residues. V lost 2 bases and J lost 5, with 5 bases in between. CDR3 protein: CASSYGEDTQYF. CDR3 bases: TGTGCCAGCAGTTACGGAGAAGATACGCAGTATTTT.

The chain uses TRBV28 and TRBJ2-7; 8 bases fit TRBD2. V dropped 6 bases and J dropped 5; count of bases not matched to a gene: 18. The CDR3 runs 17 residues. The germline V gene has CDR1 MDHEN and CDR2 SYDVKM. CDR3 in amino acids: CASRSPGGGRKSNEQYF. The CDR3 coding sequence is TGTGCCAGCAGATCCCCCGGCGGGGGGCGCAAGTCAAACGAGCAGTACTTC. Full variable domain (remainder filled in from reference TRBV28 and TRBJ2-7): DVKVTQSSRYLVKRTGEKVFLECVQDMDHENMFWYRQDPGLGLRLIYFSYDVKMKEKGDIPEGYSVSREKKERFSLILESASTNQTSMYLCASRSPGGGRKSNEQYFGPGTRLTVT.

The V and J genes are TRBV28 and TRBJ2-7; TRBD1 matches 10 bases. Losses at the gene ends were 4 bases for V and 1 base for J; bases not matched to a gene: 10. The CDR3 extends over 17 amino acids. Germline CDR1 and CDR2: MDHEN and SYDVKM. This chain's CDR3 is CASSSRRGTGASYEQYF. As DNA, the CDR3 is TGTGCCAGCAGTTCCCGCCGGGGGACAGGGGCTTCCTACGAGCAGTACTTC.

This clone occurred once. V is TRBV13 and J is TRBJ2-7; 12 positions agree with TRBD1. The V and J ends lost 0 bases and 5 bases, in that order; junction bases with no gene match: 2. The length of the CDR3 is 15 residues. Germline loops: CDR1 PRHDT, CDR2 FYEKMQ (reference sequence). The CDR3: CASSLGGQGAHEQYF. For the CDR3, the DNA is TGTGCCAGCAGCTTAGGGGGACAGGGGGCCCACGAGCAGTACTTC.

The chain recombines TRBV29-1 with TRBJ2-1, with 9 bases fitting TRBD1. The CDR3 spans 13 residues. V lost 3 bases to trimming and J lost 3 bases; unmatched junction nucleotides: 0. Germline V gene data show CDR1 as SQVTM and CDR2 as ANQGSEA. The CDR3 protein is CSVETGGYNEQFF. The CDR3 DNA reads as TGCAGCGTTGAGACAGGGGGCTACAATGAGCAGTTCTTC.

J is TRBJ2-3 and V is TRBV7-8, with TRBD2 matching 14 bases. Germline assignment: CDR1 SGHVS and CDR2 FQNEAQ. The V and J ends lost 1 base and 3 bases, in that order; junction bases with no gene match: 6. The CDR3 runs 18 residues. CDR3 residues: CASSLGLAGGRLTDTQYF. The CDR3 nucleotides are TGTGCCAGCAGCTTAGGACTAGCGGGGGGGCGGTTGACAGATACGCAGTATTTT. The whole variable domain, remainder taken from reference TRBV7-8 and TRBJ2-3, is GAGVSQSPRYKVAKRGQDVALRCDPISGHVSLFWYQQALGQGPEFLTYFQNEAQLDKSGLPSDRFFAERPEGSVSTLKIQRTQQEDSAVYLCASSLGLAGGRLTDTQYFGPGTRLTVL.

The chain employs TRBV27 and TRBJ1-6, with D possibly matching TRBD1 (6 bases). This CDR3 has 14 amino acids. Germline assignment: CDR1 MNHEY and CDR2 SMNVEV (reference sequence). Trimming pared 5 bases from V and 7 bases from J, leaving 12 bases between. The CDR3 nucleotides read TGTGCCAGCAGTCCACAGGGAGCCAATTCACCCCTCCACTTT. This gives the protein CASSPQGANSPLHF.

The chain is built from TRBV27 and TRBJ1-2; D is possibly TRBD1 (5 bases). Per the germline V gene, CDR1 is MNHEY and CDR2 is SMNVEV (reference sequence). The CDR3 is 13 residues long. Trimming pared 8 bases from V and 8 bases from J, leaving 18 bases between. CDR3 DNA: TGTGCCAGCGCCCCGGGGGGGGTTGACGGCTACACCTTC. Encoded protein: CASAPGGVDGYTF.

The V and J genes are TRBV19 and TRBJ1-1, with 8 bases identical to TRBD1. Germline lookup yields CDR1 LNHDA and CDR2 SQIVND (reference sequence). Unmatched junction bases numbered 10, after V lost 7 bases and J lost 3 bases. CDR3 size: 15 residues. The chain's CDR3 is CASTDRGLGYTEAFF. The CDR3, as DNA: TGTGCCAGTACTGACAGGGGCTTGGGTTACACTGAAGCTTTCTTT.

This chain connects TRBV4-1 to TRBJ2-7; 8 positions agree with TRBD2. This CDR3 has 15 amino acids. J was trimmed by 3 bases and V by 0 bases; bases with no gene match: 4. Germline-derived CDR1 and CDR2 are MGHRA and YSYEKL. CDR3 sequence reads: CASSQDMGTSYEQYF. The CDR3 bases are TGCGCCAGCAGCCAAGATATGGGGACTAGCTACGAGCAGTACTTC.

The rearrangement uses TRBV11-2 and TRBJ2-1, with D perhaps TRBD2 (6 bases). Per germline, CDR1 SGHAT and CDR2 FQNNGV. This CDR3 has 16 residues. V was trimmed by 5 bases and J by 8 bases, leaving 22 bases between them. CDR3 protein: CASSPSRTREVDEQFF. DNA for the CDR3: TGTGCCAGCAGCCCATCAAGGACAAGGGAGGTCGATGAGCAGTTCTTC.

J is TRBJ2-1 and V is TRBV5-4; 9 nucleotides line up with TRBD2. The CDR3 consists of 16 residues. Germline CDR1 and CDR2: SGHNT and YYREEE (reference sequence). J lost 5 bases, V lost 6 bases, and 12 bases had no gene match. The DNA for the CDR3 is TGTGCCAGCACCCTCGGCGGCGGGGGGGCAAACAATGAGCAGTTCTTC. The encoded protein is CASTLGGGGANNEQFF.

The chain combines TRBV7-9 with TRBJ1-2, with D possibly being TRBD1 (6 bases). The V gene lost 2 bases and the J gene lost 3 bases, with 10 bases spanning the gap. The CDR3 is made up of 14 amino acids. The germline V gene encodes CDR1 SEHNR and CDR2 FQNEAQ (reference sequence). CDR3 protein: CASSLNREDYGYTF. The DNA for the CDR3 is TGTGCCAGCAGCTTAAACAGGGAAGACTATGGCTACACCTTC.

In its sample, this clone was seen a few times. The chain couples TRBV7-6 to TRBJ1-6; no clear D. The V end lost 0 bases, the J end lost 5 bases, and 11 bases lay between the germline ends. The CDR3 is 16 amino acids. Germline V lookup: CDR1 SGHVS, CDR2 FNYEAQ. CDR3 bases: TGTGCCAGCAGCTTAGCGTACGGGAGCCATAATTCACCCCTCCACTTT. It codes for CASSLAYGSHNSPLHF.

This rearrangement joins TRBV5-4 to TRBJ2-1; D gene ambiguous. This CDR3 is built from 15 residues. CDR1 and CDR2 (germline): SGHNT, YYREEE (reference sequence). V was pared by 4 bases and J by 5 bases, with 16 bases between. CDR3 coding DNA: TGTGCCAGCAGCGTCCCAGTAGGAGCGAACAATGAGCAGTTCTTC. This gives the protein CASSVPVGANNEQFF.

This chain links TRBV6-6 with TRBJ2-5; perhaps TRBD2 as D (6 bases). Germline V gene lookup returns CDR1 MNHNY and CDR2 SVGAGI (reference sequence). CDR3 size: 16 residues. Deletions cut 0 bases from V and 2 bases from J, with 13 bases between. CDR3 nucleotide sequence: TGTGCCAGCAGTTACTCGATAACGGCGGGGCAAGAGACCCAGTACTTC. This translates into CASSYSITAGQETQYF.

This chain joins TRBV2 and TRBJ2-7; TRBD1 matches at 8 bases. CDR3 length equals 14 residues. After removal of 10 bases from V and 4 bases from J, the junction contained 12 bases not matched to a gene. Germline V gene data show CDR1 as SNHLY and CDR2 as FYNNEI. The DNA for the CDR3 is TGTGCCAACCTATACGGGACAGGAGAATACGAGCAGTACTTC. It specifies CANLYGTGEYEQYF.

This chain links TRBV27 with TRBJ1-1; 9 nucleotides line up with TRBD1. The CDR3 totals 16 residues. The ends lost 6 bases at V and 5 bases at J; junction bases unmatched: 13. Per germline, CDR1 MNHEY and CDR2 SMNVEV (reference sequence). As DNA, the CDR3 is TGTGCCAGCAGCCCTCTACAGGGGGCGCGGAGGACTGAAGCTTTCTTT. Translated: CASSPLQGARRTEAFF.

The chain carries TRBV9 and TRBJ1-6; D might be TRBD1 (5 bases). V shed 3 bases and J shed 7 bases, with 14 bases lying between them. The CDR3 contains 15 residues. Germline-derived CDR1 and CDR2 are SGDLS and YYNGEE. CDR3 loop: CASSAETEINSPLHF. In DNA form, the CDR3 reads TGTGCCAGCAGCGCCGAGACAGAAATAAATTCACCCCTCCACTTT. The whole variable domain, remainder taken from reference TRBV9 and TRBJ1-6, is DSGVTQTPKHLITATGQRVTLRCSPRSGDLSVYWYQQSLDQGLQFLIQYYNGEERAKGNILERFSAQQFPDLHSELNLSSLELGDSALYFCASSAETEINSPLHFGNGTRLTVT.

This chain connects TRBV27 to TRBJ1-5, with D perhaps matching TRBD1 (5 bases). Between the trimmed V and J ends, which lost 7 bases and 6 bases, there was a span of 19 bases. Looked up from germline, CDR1 is MNHEY and CDR2 is SMNVEV (reference sequence). The CDR3 extends over 15 amino acids. This chain's CDR3 is CASKPQGRVSQPQHF. In DNA, the CDR3 is TGTGCCAGCAAACCGCAGGGTCGCGTAAGTCAGCCCCAGCATTTT.

This clone was seen once. The rearrangement links TRBV19 to TRBJ2-7, with 9 bases fitting TRBD2. With V trimmed by 5 bases and J by 3 bases, 2 bases remained unmatched. The CDR3 is made up of 13 amino acids. The germline gives CDR1 LNHDA, CDR2 SQIVND (reference sequence). The CDR3 reads CASSGLASYEQYF. CDR3 sequence (DNA): TGTGCCAGTAGTGGACTAGCGAGCTACGAGCAGTACTTC.

The sample holds one count of this clone. The genes are TRBV7-2 and TRBJ2-4; 14 positions match TRBD2. V gave up 1 base and J gave up 3 bases; unmatched junction bases: 5. This CDR3 has 18 amino acids. Per germline, CDR1 SGHTA and CDR2 FQGNSA. The CDR3 nucleotides read TGTGCCAGCAGCTTAGGACTAGCGGGGGGGCGGGTCAAAAACATTCAGTACTTC. This encodes CASSLGLAGGRVKNIQYF.

The chain joins TRBV7-3 to TRBJ2-2, with 8 bases aligning to TRBD1. Germline loops: CDR1 SGHTA, CDR2 FQGTGA. V lost 6 bases, J lost 5 bases, and 11 bases stayed unmatched. This CDR3 has 16 amino acids. This CDR3 reads CASRSGQGWRTGELFF. CDR3 nucleotide sequence: TGTGCCAGCAGATCCGGACAGGGATGGAGAACCGGGGAGCTGTTTTTT.

The chain links TRBV6-1 to TRBJ2-5, with TRBD2 as a possible D gene (7 bases). The CDR3 is 13 amino acids. Germline assignment: CDR1 MNHNS and CDR2 SASEGT. V shed 5 bases and J shed 5 bases, with 12 bases lying between them. CDR3 DNA sequence: TGTGCCAGCAGTCGGGGGGCGCGGGAGACCCAGTACTTC. Amino acids: CASSRGARETQYF.

The chain couples TRBV28 to TRBJ2-3, with D perhaps TRBD2 (5 bases). The CDR3 is 12 amino acids. The germline V gene has CDR1 MDHEN and CDR2 SYDVKM. Trimming cost V 6 bases and J 1 base, with 5 bases left between them. For the CDR3, the DNA is TGTGCCAGCAGAGCGGGCACAGATACGCAGTATTTT. Translated: CASRAGTDTQYF.

This chain uses TRBV12-5 with TRBJ2-7; D perhaps matches TRBD1 (6 bases). Trimming cost V 5 bases and J 2 bases, with 13 bases left between them. This CDR3 comprises 14 residues. Per the germline V gene, CDR1 is LGHNT and CDR2 is FRNRAP. The CDR3 spells CASGAQGGTYEQYF. The CDR3 DNA follows: TGTGCTAGTGGTGCCCAAGGGGGTACCTACGAGCAGTACTTC.